This is a list of T cell receptor beta chains from one sample in a study of blood T cell repertoires in COVID-19. TCRdb's table, derived via immunoSEQ multiplex PCR, lists solely in-frame clones and lacks some. This table holds some 97,000 clones, approximately 91% found once. The sample comprised peripheral blood. These receptors originate from a woman aged 55-69 years with acute or convalescent COVID-19. The conserved cysteine and the conserved F or W are not part of the CDR3 here. Each record gives: V gene, clone size, CDR3 protein. Expanded clones get a size class; other rows say once, few or many, or leave the size out.

TRBV15	NA	ATSRGTDRGRWF
TRBV19	NA	ASKEMTGNIQY
TRBV29-1	NA	SVATGGNTEAF
TRBV24-1	NA	ATSSGVEAF
TRBV27	NA	ASSFLGAEAF
TRBV28	NA	ASSSPGTGNTIY
TRBV7-9	NA	ASSFDGRGEKLF
TRBV6-5	few	ASRSLGRGQTQY
TRBV28	NA	ASSQEGSRNQPQH
TRBV19	NA	ASSTDRATEAF
TRBV9	NA	ASSVERERNEQF
TRBV6-5	NA	ASSRSGSGNEQF
TRBV7-6	once	ASSTLAGGAGELF
TRBV6-5	NA	ATTLSGGGPETQY
TRBV6-1	NA	ASSEGPLNTIY
TRBV28	NA	AGGGGGLAGGGVSYNEQF
TRBV9	NA	ASSVNPRSSTDTQY
TRBV2	NA	ATIQLAGEYEQY
TRBV3-1/TRBV3-2	NA	ASSLTPGRTQY
TRBV9	NA	ASSDPPQRELYNEQF
TRBV4-1	NA	ASSQDPPSGSSHEQY
TRBV6-5	NA	ATHSRVSYT
TRBV2	NA	ATRPTGQGNEKLF
TRBV7-9	once	ASSSGLAGHNEQF
TRBV16	NA	ASSQLSGGTGELF
TRBV7-2	NA	ASSVAPGQGSDTQY
TRBV7-9	NA	ASSSDRGGLYGYT
TRBV30	NA	AWTGLSTEAF
TRBV10-1	NA	ASSEPGGRVH
TRBV6-5	NA	ASSYDSSGANVLT
TRBV2	NA	ASSVGGWGETQY
TRBV6-5	NA	ASSYSGPREQY
TRBV3-1/TRBV3-2	NA	ANPCGGPPPYEQY
TRBV11-1	NA	ASSLYAGFGTDTQY
TRBV6-6	NA	ASSYTWNEQF
TRBV5-1	NA	ASSLVADRGLDTEAF
TRBV4-1	NA	ASSRNPRTSGSTDTQY
TRBV4-2	NA	ASSQEVSQGEAF
TRBV6-5	NA	AARRWGGNSPLH
TRBV4-1	NA	ASSQDLNLKQTQY
TRBV24-1	NA	ATSDGGRVFDTQY
TRBV11-3	NA	ASSRSTGDTEAF
TRBV6-2/TRBV6-3	NA	ASSGTAGTNSPLH
TRBV3-1/TRBV3-2	NA	ASSQGLAGSQETQY
TRBV29-1	NA	SAPKGASSYNEQF
TRBV3-1/TRBV3-2	NA	ASSLSPIADTEAF
TRBV4-2	NA	ASSHGTSDTGELF
TRBV6-1	NA	ASSERGGTGQGLTFQETQY
TRBV6-6	NA	ASRQTASSYEQY
TRBV7-2	NA	ASSPEQREGFGTGELF
TRBV28	NA	ASSLFQEGTEAF
TRBV3-1/TRBV3-2	NA	ASSLPGEQF
TRBV19	NA	ASSSGLAGVSVGNEQF
TRBV21-1	NA	ASSKDEYEQY
TRBV28	NA	ASTSGQGLYEQY
TRBV5-4	NA	ASSLEGQGNSPLH
TRBV3-1/TRBV3-2	NA	ASSQSGVGTEAF
TRBV24-1	NA	ATSDLSVATEKYNEQF